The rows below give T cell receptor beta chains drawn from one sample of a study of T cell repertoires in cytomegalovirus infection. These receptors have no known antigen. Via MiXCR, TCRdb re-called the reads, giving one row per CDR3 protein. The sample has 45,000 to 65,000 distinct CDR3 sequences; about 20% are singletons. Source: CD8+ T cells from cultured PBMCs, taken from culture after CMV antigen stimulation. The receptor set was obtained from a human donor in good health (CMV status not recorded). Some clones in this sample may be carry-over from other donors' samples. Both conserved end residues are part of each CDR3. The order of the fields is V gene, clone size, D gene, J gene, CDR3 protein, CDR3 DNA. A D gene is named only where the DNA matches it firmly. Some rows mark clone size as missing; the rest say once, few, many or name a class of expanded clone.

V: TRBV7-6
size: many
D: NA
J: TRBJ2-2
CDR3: CASSLGGTGELFF
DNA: TGTGCCAGCAGCTTAGGAGGGACCGGGGAGCTGTTTTTT

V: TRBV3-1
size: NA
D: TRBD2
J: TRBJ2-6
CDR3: CASSQPPGGTGANVLTF
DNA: TGTGCCAGCAGCCAGCCCCCGGGGGGAACCGGGGCCAACGTCCTGACTTTC

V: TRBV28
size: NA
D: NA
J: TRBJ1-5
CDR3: CASRSHRDSNQPQHF
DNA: TGTGCCAGCAGGTCACACAGGGATAGCAATCAGCCCCAGCATTTT

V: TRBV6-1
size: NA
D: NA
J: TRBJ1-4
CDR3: CASSERSTVNEKLFF
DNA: TGTGCCAGCAGTGAACGTTCGACAGTGAATGAAAAACTGTTTTTT

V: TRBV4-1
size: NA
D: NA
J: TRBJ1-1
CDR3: CASSQEGLTGGEAFF
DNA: TGCGCCAGCAGCCAAGAAGGTCTCACGGGGGGGGAAGCTTTCTTT

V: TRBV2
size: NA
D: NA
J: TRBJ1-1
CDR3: CASSESRGQEAFF
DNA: TGTGCCAGCAGTGAAAGTAGAGGACAGGAAGCTTTCTTT

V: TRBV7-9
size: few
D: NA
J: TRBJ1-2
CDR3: CASSGDGASNYGYTF
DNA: TGTGCCAGCAGCGGCGATGGCGCGTCTAACTATGGCTACACCTTC

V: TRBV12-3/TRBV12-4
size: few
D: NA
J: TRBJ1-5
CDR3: CASSLAGAGGNQPQHF
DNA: TGTGCCAGCAGTTTAGCTGGAGCGGGGGGTAATCAGCCCCAGCATTTT

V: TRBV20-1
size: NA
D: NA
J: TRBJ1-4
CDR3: CSARVEGPIANEKLFF
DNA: TGCAGTGCTAGAGTTGAAGGACCGATAGCTAATGAAAAACTGTTTTTT

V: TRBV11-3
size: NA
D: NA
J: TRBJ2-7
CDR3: CASSPEGNSYEQYF
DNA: TGTGCCAGCAGCCCGGAGGGTAACTCCTACGAGCAGTACTTC

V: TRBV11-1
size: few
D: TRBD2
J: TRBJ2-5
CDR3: CASRGLAGDPRTQYF
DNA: TGTGCCAGCAGAGGACTAGCGGGGGATCCACGAACCCAGTACTTC

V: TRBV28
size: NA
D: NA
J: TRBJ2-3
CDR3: CASSLFPPPTDTQYF
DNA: TGTGCCAGCAGTTTGTTTCCGCCCCCCACAGATACGCAGTATTTT

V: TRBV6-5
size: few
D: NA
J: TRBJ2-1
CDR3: CASSPLGGHSYNEQFF
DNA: TGTGCCAGCAGTCCCCTCGGGGGGCACTCCTACAATGAGCAGTTCTTC

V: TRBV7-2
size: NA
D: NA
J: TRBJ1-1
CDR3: CASSFSPTGELKRPEAFF
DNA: TGTGCCAGCAGCTTCTCGCCGACGGGGGAATTGAAGAGACCTGAAGCTTTCTTT

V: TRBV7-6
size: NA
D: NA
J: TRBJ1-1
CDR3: CASSLGSGERSDEAFF
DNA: TGTGCCAGCAGCTTGGGGTCGGGGGAAAGGTCAGATGAAGCTTTCTTT

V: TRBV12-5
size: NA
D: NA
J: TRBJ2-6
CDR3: CASADSTGANVLTF
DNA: TGTGCTAGTGCCGACAGTACCGGGGCCAACGTCCTGACTTTC

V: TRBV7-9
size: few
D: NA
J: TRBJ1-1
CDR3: CAVTGMNTEAFF
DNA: TGTGCCGTGACAGGAATGAACACTGAAGCTTTCTTT

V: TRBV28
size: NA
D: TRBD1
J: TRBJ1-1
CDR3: CASSLFPTGLPGAFF
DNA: TGTGCCAGCAGTTTATTTCCGACAGGGCTCCCGGGAGCTTTCTTT

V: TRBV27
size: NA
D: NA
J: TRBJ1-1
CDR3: CASSLMRNTEAFF
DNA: TGTGCCAGCAGTTTAATGAGGAACACTGAAGCTTTCTTT

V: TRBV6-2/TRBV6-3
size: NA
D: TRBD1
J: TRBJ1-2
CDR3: CASSHRTGGRYGYTF
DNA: TGTGCCAGCAGTCACCGGACAGGCGGAAGATATGGCTACACCTTC

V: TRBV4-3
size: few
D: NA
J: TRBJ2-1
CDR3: CASSQERSGEQFF
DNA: TGCGCCAGCAGCCAAGAAAGGAGCGGGGAGCAGTTCTTC

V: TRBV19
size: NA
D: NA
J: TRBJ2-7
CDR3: CASCPGPLYEQYF
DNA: TGTGCCAGCTGCCCGGGGCCCCTCTACGAGCAGTACTTC

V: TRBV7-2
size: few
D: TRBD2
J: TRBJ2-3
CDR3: CASSFKRGGSPDTQYF
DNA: TGTGCCAGCAGCTTTAAACGCGGGGGAAGCCCAGATACGCAGTATTTT